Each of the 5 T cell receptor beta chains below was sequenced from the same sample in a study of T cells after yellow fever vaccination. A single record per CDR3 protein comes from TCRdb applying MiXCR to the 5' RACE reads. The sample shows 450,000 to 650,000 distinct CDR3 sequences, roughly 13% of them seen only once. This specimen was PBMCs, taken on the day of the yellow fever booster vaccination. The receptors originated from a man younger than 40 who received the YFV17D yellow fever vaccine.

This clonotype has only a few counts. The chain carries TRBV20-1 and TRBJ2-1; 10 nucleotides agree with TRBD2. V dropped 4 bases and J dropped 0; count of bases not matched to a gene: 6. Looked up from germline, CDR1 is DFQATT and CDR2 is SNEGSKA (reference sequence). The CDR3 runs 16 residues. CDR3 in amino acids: CSAINSGGSSYNEQFF. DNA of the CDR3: TGCAGTGCTATCAATAGCGGGGGGAGCTCCTACAATGAGCAGTTCTTC.

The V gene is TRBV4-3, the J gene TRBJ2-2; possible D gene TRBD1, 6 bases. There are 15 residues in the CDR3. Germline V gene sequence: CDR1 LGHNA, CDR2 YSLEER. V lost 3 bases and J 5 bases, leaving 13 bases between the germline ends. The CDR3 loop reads CASSQGIQGTGELFF. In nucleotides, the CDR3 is TGCGCCAGCAGCCAGGGGATACAGGGAACCGGGGAGCTGTTTTTT.

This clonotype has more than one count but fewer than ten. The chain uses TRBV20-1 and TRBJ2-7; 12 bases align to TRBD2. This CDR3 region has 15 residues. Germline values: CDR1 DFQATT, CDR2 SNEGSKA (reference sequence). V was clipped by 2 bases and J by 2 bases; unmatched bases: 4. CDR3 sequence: CSARRTSGVTYEQYF. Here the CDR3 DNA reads TGCAGTGCTAGAAGGACTAGCGGGGTGACCTACGAGCAGTACTTC.

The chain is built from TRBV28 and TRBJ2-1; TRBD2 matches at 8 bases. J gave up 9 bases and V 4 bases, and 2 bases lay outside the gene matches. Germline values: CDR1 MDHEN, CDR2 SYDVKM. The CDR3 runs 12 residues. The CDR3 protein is CASSSREGEQFF. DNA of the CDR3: TGTGCCAGCAGTTCTCGGGAGGGTGAGCAGTTCTTC.

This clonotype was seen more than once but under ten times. The CDR3 protein is CSARAGQQNIQYF. The CDR3 region has the DNA TGCAGTGCTAGAGCGGGACAGCAAAACATTCAGTACTTC. The gene calls are TRBV20-1 and TRBJ2-4, with 7 bases lining up with TRBD1. The CDR3 is 13 amino acids. Germline V gene data show CDR1 as DFQATT and CDR2 as SNEGSKA (reference sequence). The V gene end was trimmed by 1 base and the J gene end by 5 bases; junction bases not matched to a gene: 2.